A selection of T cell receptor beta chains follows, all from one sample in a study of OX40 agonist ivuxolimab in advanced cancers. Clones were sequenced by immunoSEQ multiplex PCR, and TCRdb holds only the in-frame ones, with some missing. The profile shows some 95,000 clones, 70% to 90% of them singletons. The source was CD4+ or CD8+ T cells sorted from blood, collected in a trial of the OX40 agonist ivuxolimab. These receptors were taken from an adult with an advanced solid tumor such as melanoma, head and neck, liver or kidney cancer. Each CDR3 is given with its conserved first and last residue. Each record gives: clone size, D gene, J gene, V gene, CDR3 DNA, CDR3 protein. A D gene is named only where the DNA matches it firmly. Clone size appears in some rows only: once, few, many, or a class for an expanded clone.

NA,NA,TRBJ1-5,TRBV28,TGTGCCAGCAGTTTGGAAGGTTTTTCGCCCCAGCATTTT,CASSLEGFSPQHF
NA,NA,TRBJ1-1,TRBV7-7,TGTGCCAGCAGCTTATACAAGGAGAACACTGAAGCTTTCTTT,CASSLYKENTEAFF
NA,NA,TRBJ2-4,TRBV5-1,TGCGCCAGCAGCTTGCCGGGACTGGGGTCTGTCGCCAAAAACATTCAGTACTTC,CASSLPGLGSVAKNIQYF
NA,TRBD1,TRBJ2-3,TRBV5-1,TGCGCCAGCAGCTCTCAAGGAGGGACAGGGACGCAGTATTTT,CASSSQGGTGTQYF
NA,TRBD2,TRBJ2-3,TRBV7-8,TGTGCCAGCGGCGCGACTAGCGGGGGGGATACGCAGTATTTT,CASGATSGGDTQYF
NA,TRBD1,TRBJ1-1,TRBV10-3,TGTGCCATCAGCGCTACGGACAGGGGGAACACTGAAGCTTTCTTT,CAISATDRGNTEAFF
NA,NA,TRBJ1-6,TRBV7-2,TGTGCCAGCAGCAGGGAGGGCGACTATAATTCACCCCTCCACTTT,CASSREGDYNSPLHF
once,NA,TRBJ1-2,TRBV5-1,TGCGCCAGCAGCTTGGGGGGTACCTATGGCTACACCTTC,CASSLGGTYGYTF
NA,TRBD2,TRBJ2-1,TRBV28,TGTGCCAGCAGTTTATATAGCGGGGGATACAATGAGCAGTTCTTC,CASSLYSGGYNEQFF
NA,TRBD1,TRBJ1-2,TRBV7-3,TGTGCCAGCAGCCCCGGGACAGGGGATTATGGCTACACCTTC,CASSPGTGDYGYTF
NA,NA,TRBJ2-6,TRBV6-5,TGTGCCAGCAGGGACATCTCTGGGGCCAACGTCCTGACTTTC,CASRDISGANVLTF
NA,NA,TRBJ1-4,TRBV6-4,TGTGCCAGCAGTGTCGCGAAACAGGGTGAAAAACTGTTTTTT,CASSVAKQGEKLFF
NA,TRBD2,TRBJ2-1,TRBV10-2,TGCGCCAGCAGTCTCGGGACTAGTATCTATGAGCAGTTCTTC,CASSLGTSIYEQFF
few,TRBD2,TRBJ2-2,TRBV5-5,TGTGCCAGCCAGAGCGGGGTTCTCACCGGGGAGCTGTTTTTT,CASQSGVLTGELFF
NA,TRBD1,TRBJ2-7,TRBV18,TGTGCCAGCTCACCACCAGGGACAGAGGAATACGAGCAGTACTTC,CASSPPGTEEYEQYF
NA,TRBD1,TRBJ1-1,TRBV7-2,TGTGCCAGCAGAAACCGGGGAGGGGACAGTAGGTCTGAAGCTTTCTTT,CASRNRGGDSRSEAFF
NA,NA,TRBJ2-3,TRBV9,TGTGCCAGCAGCGGTAGCGGCACAGATACGCAGTATTTT,CASSGSGTDTQYF
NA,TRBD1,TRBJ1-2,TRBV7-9,TGTGCCAGCAGCCAGACAGGGATCGGCTACACCTTC,CASSQTGIGYTF
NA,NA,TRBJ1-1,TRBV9,TGTGCCAGCAGCGCATTGGGGTCTCCGAACACTGAAGCTTTCTTT,CASSALGSPNTEAFF
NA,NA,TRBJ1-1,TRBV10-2,TGCGCCAGCAGTTACAGGGAACGTAACACTGAAGCTTTCTTT,CASSYRERNTEAFF
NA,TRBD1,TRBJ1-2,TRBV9,TGTGCCAGCAGCACACAGGGGTATGGCTACACCTTC,CASSTQGYGYTF
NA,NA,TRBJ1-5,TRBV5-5,TGTGCCAGCAGCCCGGAGGGGGAGCCCCAGCATTTT,CASSPEGEPQHF
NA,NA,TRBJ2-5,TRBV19,TGTGCCAGTAGTATGGGTTGGCAGGCCGGGACCCAGTACTTC,CASSMGWQAGTQYF
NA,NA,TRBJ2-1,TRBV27,TGTGCCGGATTCAGGGGATACAATGAGCAGTTCTTC,CAGFRGYNEQFF
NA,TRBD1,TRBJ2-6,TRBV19,TGTGCCAGTAGTATAGATCTATACGGGGACAGGTTTTCCTCTGGGGCCAACGTCCTGACTTTC,CASSIDLYGDRFSSGANVLTF
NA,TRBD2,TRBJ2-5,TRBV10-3,TGTGCCACGGGGCGGGGGGTTAGAGAGACCCAGTACTTC,CATGRGVRETQYF
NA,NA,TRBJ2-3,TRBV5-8,TGTGCCAGCAGCTTGAATGGCGGGGGCACAGATACGCAGTATTTT,CASSLNGGGTDTQYF
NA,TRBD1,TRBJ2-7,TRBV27,TGTGCCAGCACCCGGACAGGGCACTCCTACGAGCAGTACTTC,CASTRTGHSYEQYF
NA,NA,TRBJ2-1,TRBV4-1,TGCGCCAGCAGCCAAGATGTTGAGGGGAGTAAGTTCTTC,CASSQDVEGSKFF
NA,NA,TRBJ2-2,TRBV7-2,TGTGCCAGCAGCCAAGACATGAACACCGGGGAGCTGTTTTTT,CASSQDMNTGELFF
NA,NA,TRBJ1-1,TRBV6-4,TGTGCCAGCAGTGCTACGGATATGAACACTGAAGCTTTCTTT,CASSATDMNTEAFF
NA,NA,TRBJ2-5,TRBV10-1,TGCGCCAGCAGTGACCCAGGGGCGGAGACCCAGTACTTC,CASSDPGAETQYF
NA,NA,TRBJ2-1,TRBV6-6,TGTGCCAGCAGTCCCGGTTCGTACAATGAGCAGTTCTTC,CASSPGSYNEQFF
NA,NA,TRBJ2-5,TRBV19,TGTGCCAGTAGGACAGGTTCTCAAGAGACCCAGTACTTC,CASRTGSQETQYF
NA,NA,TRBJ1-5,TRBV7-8,TGTGCCAGCAGCCCGAATCTGACAGGTGGATTTCAGCCCCAGCATTTT,CASSPNLTGGFQPQHF
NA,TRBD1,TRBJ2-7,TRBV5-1,TGCGCCAGCAGCCGGGGACAGGGGATTCTCCACGAGCAGTACTTC,CASSRGQGILHEQYF
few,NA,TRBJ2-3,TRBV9,TGTGCCAGCAGCGTAGGCCTATCGAGCACAGATACGCAGTATTTT,CASSVGLSSTDTQYF
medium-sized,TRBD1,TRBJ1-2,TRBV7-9,TGTGCCAGCAGCCTCCGGGACAGGCAAGATGGCTACACCTTC,CASSLRDRQDGYTF
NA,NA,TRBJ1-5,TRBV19,TGTGCCAGTAGTATAGGGGAACAGCCCCAGCATTTT,CASSIGEQPQHF
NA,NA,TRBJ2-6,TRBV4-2,TGTGCCAGCAGCCAAGAGTGGTTAGTGGACTCTGGGGCCAACGTCCTGACTTTC,CASSQEWLVDSGANVLTF
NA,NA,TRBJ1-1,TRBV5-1,TGCGCCAGCAGCTCAGGGGAGATGAACACTGAAGCTTTCTTT,CASSSGEMNTEAFF
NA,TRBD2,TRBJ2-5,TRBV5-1,TGCGCCAGCAGCCCCTATAGTGGGGGGGTACAAGAGACCCAGTACTTC,CASSPYSGGVQETQYF
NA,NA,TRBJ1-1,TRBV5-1,TGCGCCAGCAGCCAAGGGGAAACTGAAGCTTTCTTT,CASSQGETEAFF
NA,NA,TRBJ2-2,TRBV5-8,TGTGCCAGCAGCTTGGGGACAACCACCGGGGAGCTGTTTTTT,CASSLGTTTGELFF